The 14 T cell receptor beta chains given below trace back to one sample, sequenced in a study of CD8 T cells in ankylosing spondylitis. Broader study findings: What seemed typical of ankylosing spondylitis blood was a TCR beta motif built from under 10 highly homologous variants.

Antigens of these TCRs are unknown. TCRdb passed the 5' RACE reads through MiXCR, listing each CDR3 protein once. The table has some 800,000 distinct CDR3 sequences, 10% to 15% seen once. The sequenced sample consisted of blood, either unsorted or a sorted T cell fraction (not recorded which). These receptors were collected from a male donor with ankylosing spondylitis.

This CDR3 is CASRLAGLTYEQYF. CDR3 coding DNA: TGTGCCAGCAGACTAGCGGGGCTTACCTACGAGCAGTACTTC. The genes are TRBV6-1 and TRBJ2-7; 10 bases are a match to TRBD2. Germline V gives CDR1 MNHNS, CDR2 SASEGT. The CDR3 runs to 14 residues. Trimming at V came to 6 bases and at J to 2 bases, leaving 4 bases not matched to a gene.

The CDR3 DNA is TGTGCCAGCAGTTTAGGCGACGCGGGGCCCCAGCATTTT. Protein product: CASSLGDAGPQHF. The V and J genes are TRBV12-3 or TRBV12-4 and TRBJ1-5; D gene unclear. Trimming cost V 1 base and J 9 bases, with 10 bases left between them. The CDR3 covers 13 residues.

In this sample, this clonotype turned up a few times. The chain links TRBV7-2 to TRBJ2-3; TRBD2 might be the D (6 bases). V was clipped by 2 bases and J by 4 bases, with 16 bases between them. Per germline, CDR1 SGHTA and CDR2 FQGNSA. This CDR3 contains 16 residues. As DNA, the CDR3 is TGTGCCAGCAGCTTACCGCTTAACCCTAGCGCAGATACGCAGTATTTT. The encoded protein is CASSLPLNPSADTQYF.

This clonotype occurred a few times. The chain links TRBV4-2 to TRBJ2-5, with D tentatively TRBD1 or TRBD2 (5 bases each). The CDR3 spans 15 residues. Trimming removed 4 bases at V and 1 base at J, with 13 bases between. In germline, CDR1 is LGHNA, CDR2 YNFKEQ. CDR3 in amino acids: CASSPRGAIQETQYF. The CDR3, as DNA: TGTGCCAGCAGCCCGAGAGGGGCTATCCAAGAGACCCAGTACTTC.

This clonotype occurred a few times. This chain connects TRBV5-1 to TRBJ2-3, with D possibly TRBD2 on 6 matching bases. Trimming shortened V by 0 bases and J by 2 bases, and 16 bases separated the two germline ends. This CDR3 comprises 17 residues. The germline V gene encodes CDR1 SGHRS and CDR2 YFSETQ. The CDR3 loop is CASSLAMKRANTDTQYF. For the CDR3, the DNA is TGCGCCAGCAGCTTGGCCATGAAGCGGGCTAACACAGATACGCAGTATTTT.

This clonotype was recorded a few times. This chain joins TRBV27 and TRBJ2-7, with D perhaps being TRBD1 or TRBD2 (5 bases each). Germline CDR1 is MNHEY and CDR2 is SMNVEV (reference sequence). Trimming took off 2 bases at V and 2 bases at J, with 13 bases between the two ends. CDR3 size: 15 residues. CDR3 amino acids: CASSLRDPWTYEQYF. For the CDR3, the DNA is TGTGCCAGCAGTTTACGGGACCCGTGGACCTACGAGCAGTACTTC.

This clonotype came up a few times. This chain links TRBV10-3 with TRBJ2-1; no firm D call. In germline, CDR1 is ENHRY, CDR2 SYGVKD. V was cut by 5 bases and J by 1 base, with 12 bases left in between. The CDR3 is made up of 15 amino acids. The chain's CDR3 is CAISLQSSSYNEQFF. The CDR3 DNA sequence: TGTGCCATCAGTTTACAGAGCTCTTCCTACAATGAGCAGTTCTTC.

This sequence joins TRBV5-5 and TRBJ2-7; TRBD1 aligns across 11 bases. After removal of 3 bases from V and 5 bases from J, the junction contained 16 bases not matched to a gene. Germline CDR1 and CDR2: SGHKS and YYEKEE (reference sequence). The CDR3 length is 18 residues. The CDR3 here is CASSYQPSGTGGWDEQYF. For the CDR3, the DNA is TGTGCCAGCAGCTATCAGCCTTCCGGGACAGGGGGTTGGGACGAGCAGTACTTC.

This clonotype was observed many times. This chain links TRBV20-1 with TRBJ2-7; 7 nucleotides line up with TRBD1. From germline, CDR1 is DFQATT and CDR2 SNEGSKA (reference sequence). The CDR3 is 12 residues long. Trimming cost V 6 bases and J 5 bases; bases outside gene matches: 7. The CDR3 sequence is CSATSQGNEQYF. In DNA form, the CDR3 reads TGCAGTGCCACCTCACAGGGGAACGAGCAGTACTTC.

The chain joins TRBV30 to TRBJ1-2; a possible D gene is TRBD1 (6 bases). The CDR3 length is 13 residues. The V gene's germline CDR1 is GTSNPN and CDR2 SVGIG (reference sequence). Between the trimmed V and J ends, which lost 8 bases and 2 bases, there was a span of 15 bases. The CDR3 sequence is CARGAGFNYGYTF. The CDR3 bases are TGTGCCCGGGGGGCAGGATTCAACTATGGCTACACCTTC.

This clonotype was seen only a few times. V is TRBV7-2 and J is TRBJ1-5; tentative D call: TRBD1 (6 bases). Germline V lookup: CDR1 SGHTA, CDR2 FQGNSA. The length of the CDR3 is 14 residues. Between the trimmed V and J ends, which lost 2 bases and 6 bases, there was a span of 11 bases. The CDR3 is CASSLTGAAQPQHF. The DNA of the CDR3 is TGTGCCAGCAGCTTAACGGGGGCAGCTCAGCCCCAGCATTTT.

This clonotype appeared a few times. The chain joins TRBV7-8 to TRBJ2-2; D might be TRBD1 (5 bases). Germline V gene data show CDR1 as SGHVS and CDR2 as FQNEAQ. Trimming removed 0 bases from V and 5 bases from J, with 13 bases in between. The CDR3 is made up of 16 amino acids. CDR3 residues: CASSLATVTLTGELFF. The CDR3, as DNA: TGTGCCAGCAGCTTAGCGACAGTTACCCTAACCGGGGAGCTGTTTTTT.

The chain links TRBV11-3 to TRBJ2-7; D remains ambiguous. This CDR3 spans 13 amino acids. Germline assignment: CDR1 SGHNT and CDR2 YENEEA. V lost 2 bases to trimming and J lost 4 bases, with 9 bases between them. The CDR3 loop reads CASSLLNGYEQYF. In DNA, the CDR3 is TGTGCCAGCAGCTTATTAAACGGTTACGAGCAGTACTTC. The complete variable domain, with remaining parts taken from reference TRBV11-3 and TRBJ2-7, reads EAGVVQSPRYKIIEKKQPVAFWCNPISGHNTLYWYLQNLGQGPELLIRYENEEAVDDSQLPKDRFSAERLKGVDSTLKIQPAELGDSAVYLCASSLLNGYEQYFGPGTRLTVT.

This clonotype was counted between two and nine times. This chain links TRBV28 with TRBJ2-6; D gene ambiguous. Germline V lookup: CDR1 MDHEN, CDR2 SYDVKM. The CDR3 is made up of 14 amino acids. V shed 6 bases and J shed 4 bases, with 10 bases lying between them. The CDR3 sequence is CASSELLGANVLTF. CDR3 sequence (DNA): TGTGCCAGCAGCGAACTCCTAGGGGCCAACGTCCTGACTTTC.